This is a list of T cell receptor beta chains from one sample in a study of cytomegalovirus exposure and HLA in healthy donors. Assay: immunoSEQ multiplex PCR; the TCRdb copy retains only in-frame clones and omits some. In the table there are about 130,000 clones, around 75% of which are singletons. Sequenced: PBMCs. These receptors all come from a man younger than 45 in good health and CMV-seronegative. CDR3s include the opening cysteine and the closing phenylalanine or tryptophan. A D gene is named only where the DNA matches it firmly. The size field is filled for only some rows; it gives once, few, many or a size class.

d_call: TRBD2
j_call: TRBJ2-3
v_call: TRBV9
clone_size: .
cdr3_nt: TGTGCCAGCAGCGTAGACTATGCGGGAGGTATGGGGGATACGCAGTATTTT
cdr3_aa: CASSVDYAGGMGDTQYF

d_call: .
j_call: TRBJ2-7
v_call: TRBV6-7
clone_size: .
cdr3_nt: TGTGCCAGCAGTTACCCACGGGTCTGGGCCTACGAGCAGTACTTC
cdr3_aa: CASSYPRVWAYEQYF

d_call: TRBD2
j_call: TRBJ2-3
v_call: TRBV7-9
clone_size: .
cdr3_nt: TGTGCCAGCAGACAACTAGCGAGCACAGATACGCAGTATTTT
cdr3_aa: CASRQLASTDTQYF

d_call: TRBD1
j_call: TRBJ1-5
v_call: TRBV4-3
clone_size: .
cdr3_nt: TGCGCCAGCAGCCCGGACAGGGGGATTCAGCCCCAGCATTTT
cdr3_aa: CASSPDRGIQPQHF

d_call: TRBD1
j_call: TRBJ2-7
v_call: TRBV4-3
clone_size: .
cdr3_nt: TGCGCCAGCAGCCAGACAGGGTTCTCCTACGAGCAGTACTTC
cdr3_aa: CASSQTGFSYEQYF

d_call: .
j_call: TRBJ1-4
v_call: TRBV6-6
clone_size: .
cdr3_nt: TGTGCCAGCAGTAACCTAGGACAGTGCCTCTTT
cdr3_aa: CASSNLGQCLF

d_call: .
j_call: TRBJ1-4
v_call: TRBV4-3
clone_size: .
cdr3_nt: TGCGCCAGCAGCCAAGAGCCGTTGAGTGAAAAACTGTTTTTT
cdr3_aa: CASSQEPLSEKLFF

d_call: TRBD2
j_call: TRBJ2-1
v_call: TRBV6-4
clone_size: .
cdr3_nt: TGTGCCAGCAGCGTCGGGGGGGCTCACAATGAGCAGTTCTTC
cdr3_aa: CASSVGGAHNEQFF

d_call: .
j_call: TRBJ1-4
v_call: TRBV18
clone_size: .
cdr3_nt: TGTGCCAGCTCACCAGGATTGGGGCTGGCTAATGAAAAACTGTTTTTT
cdr3_aa: CASSPGLGLANEKLFF

d_call: TRBD1
j_call: TRBJ1-4
v_call: TRBV6-5
clone_size: few
cdr3_nt: TGTGCCAGCAGTTCGGACAGGGTGTGGGAAAAACTGTTTTTT
cdr3_aa: CASSSDRVWEKLFF

d_call: TRBD1
j_call: TRBJ1-6
v_call: TRBV13
clone_size: once
cdr3_nt: TGTGCCAGCAGCCGTGACAGGGGGCGTTCACCCCTCCACTTT
cdr3_aa: CASSRDRGRSPLHF